This passage covers 14 T cell receptor beta chains from one sample sequenced in a study of vaccination and CD4 T cells after COVID-19 (dated by TCRdb to between 2021 and 2022). The treatment or condition label here, explained by the study, means: roughly 11-day PBMC culture with coronavirus spike peptide pools or control peptides (ViraFEST assay). CD4+ T cells from unexposed donors were collected before the COVID-19 pandemic (2011-2018). These receptors are not linked to any known antigen. Library creation used PCR. The instrument given in TCRdb is Illumina iSeq 100. TCR sequencing of DNA from cultured CD4+ T cells used the Oncomine TCR Beta short-read assay at the Johns Hopkins FTIC core. The QIAamp micro DNA kit was used to extract genomic DNA from the cultured CD4+ T cells. TCRdb reworked the public reads: Q25 trimming with fastp, MiXCR clone assembly, productive beta chains retained. Rows with a matching CDR3 protein are joined into one entry that keeps the most common DNA and genes. The sample profile shows fewer than 8,000 distinct CDR3 sequences; about 31% of them were found once. The leading ten clones occupy roughly 14% of the sample.

Input material: CD4+ T cells from blood, cultured in vitro. These receptors were obtained from a human donor in good health.

The chain links TRBV6-1 to TRBJ1-2, with no clear D. V was clipped by 1 base and J by 6 bases, with 15 bases between them. The CDR3 consists of 15 residues. The germline V gene has CDR1 MNHNS and CDR2 SASEGT. CDR3 in amino acids: CASSEDGRRSDGYTF. The DNA of the CDR3 is TGTGCCAGCAGTGAAGACGGGCGGAGGTCGGATGGCTACACCTTC.

The rearrangement uses TRBV6-1 and TRBJ1-6, with D maybe TRBD1 (5 bases). Germline assignment: CDR1 MNHNS and CDR2 SASEGT. The V and J ends lost 7 bases and 1 base respectively, with 14 bases between them. The CDR3 covers 16 residues. CDR3 nucleotide sequence: TGTGCCAGCACCCAAGGAACAGGATCCTATAATTCACCCCTCCACTTT. It translates to CASTQGTGSYNSPLHF.

The chain links TRBV28 to TRBJ1-6; TRBD1 matches 8 bases. The CDR3 covers 16 residues. V was clipped by 5 bases and J by 6 bases; unmatched bases: 9. The germline gives CDR1 MDHEN, CDR2 SYDVKM. CDR3 bases: TGTGCCAGCAGTCCAAGACAGGGGTTGGGTAATTCACCCCTCCACTTT. Translation: CASSPRQGLGNSPLHF.

V and J are TRBV5-1 and TRBJ1-1; D gene uncertain. The V gene lost 0 bases and the J gene lost 5 bases, with 14 bases spanning the gap. CDR1 and CDR2 from the germline V gene are SGHRS and YFSETQ. The CDR3 totals 15 residues. CDR3 DNA: TGCGCCAGCAGCTTGGGTCAAGCGATTGGGACTGAAGCTTTCTTT. Translating it yields CASSLGQAIGTEAFF. The variable domain in full, with the rest retrieved from reference TRBV5-1 and TRBJ1-1, is KAGVTQTPRYLIKTRGQQVTLSCSPISGHRSVSWYQQTPGQGLQFLFEYFSETQRNKGNFPGRFSGRQFSNSRSEMNVSTLELGDSALYLCASSLGQAIGTEAFFGQGTRLTVV.

The chain has TRBV29-1 and TRBJ2-7; 7 nucleotides align to TRBD1. The CDR3 is made up of 11 amino acids. Germline CDR1 is SQVTM and CDR2 is ANQGSEA. The V gene end was trimmed by 7 bases and the J gene end by 7 bases; junction bases not matched to a gene: 7. The chain's CDR3 is CSGGTALEQYF. Here the CDR3 DNA reads TGCAGCGGTGGGACAGCCCTGGAGCAGTACTTC.

By sample share, this clonotype is medium-sized. This chain links TRBV6-4 with TRBJ1-5, with D maybe TRBD1 (5 bases). Trimming took 4 bases from V and 9 from J, leaving 13 bases between them. Germline V lookup: CDR1 MRHNA, CDR2 SNTAGT. This CDR3 region has 13 residues. DNA for the CDR3: TGTGCCAGCAGTGCCGACGGGGGAAGGCCCCAGCATTTT. Translation: CASSADGGRPQHF.

This clonotype has a handful of counts. The chain has TRBV6-5 and TRBJ2-7; D remains unclear. Between the trimmed V and J ends, which lost 0 bases and 1 base, there was a span of 10 bases. Germline assignment: CDR1 MNHEY and CDR2 SVGAGI. The CDR3 loop spans 15 amino acids. CDR3 loop: CASSYSALGSYEQYF. CDR3 nucleotides: TGTGCCAGCAGTTACTCGGCGCTAGGATCCTACGAGCAGTACTTC.

The chain joins TRBV6-1 to TRBJ1-1; D may be TRBD1 (6 bases). The CDR3 is made up of 14 amino acids. The ends were cut back, 7 bases at V and 0 bases at J, with 12 bases in the middle. CDR1 MNHNS and CDR2 SASEGT come from the germline V gene. This CDR3 reads CASKGQGLNTEAFF. The CDR3 bases are TGTGCCAGCAAAGGGCAGGGGTTGAACACTGAAGCTTTCTTT.

V usage is TRBV6-1 and J usage is TRBJ1-6, with D possibly being TRBD1 (6 bases). The V gene's germline CDR1 is MNHNS and CDR2 SASEGT. The CDR3 is 15 residues long. With 6 bases removed from V and 9 bases from J, the gap between germline ends came to 18 bases. The CDR3 region is CASRDQGGSTSPLHF. In DNA form, the CDR3 reads TGTGCCAGCAGGGACCAAGGGGGATCAACTTCACCCCTCCACTTT.

V and J are TRBV20-1 and TRBJ2-1; no reliable D call. The ends were cut back, 0 bases at V and 4 bases at J, with 16 bases in the middle. The CDR3 is made up of 16 amino acids. Germline CDR1 and CDR2: DFQATT and SNEGSKA (reference sequence). CDR3 in amino acids: CSARDPEWAVYNEQFF. In DNA form, the CDR3 reads TGCAGTGCTAGAGATCCGGAATGGGCTGTTTACAATGAGCAGTTCTTC.

This clonotype was seen only once. The rearrangement links TRBV20-1 to TRBJ2-1; D not resolved. The germline V and J ends were trimmed by 3 bases and 0 bases, with 15 bases remaining between them. The CDR3 contains 16 residues. Per germline, CDR1 DFQATT and CDR2 SNEGSKA (reference sequence). In DNA form, the CDR3 reads TGCAGTGCTAGGCGAGGAGCACGGGTCTCCTACAATGAGCAGTTCTTC. Residues: CSARRGARVSYNEQFF.

V and J are TRBV6-2 or TRBV6-3 and TRBJ1-2; D not certain. The V gene lost 2 bases and the J gene lost 1 base, with 8 bases spanning the gap. Germline lookup yields CDR1 MNHEY and CDR2 SVGEGT. The CDR3 has 14 amino acids. The CDR3: CASSYVAINYGYTF. DNA of the CDR3: TGTGCCAGCAGTTACGTCGCCATTAACTATGGCTACACCTTC.

The rearrangement joins TRBV27 to TRBJ2-2; weak D call: TRBD1 (6 bases). Trimming removed 5 bases at V and 4 bases at J, with 11 bases between. The V gene's germline CDR1 is MNHEY and CDR2 SMNVEV (reference sequence). The CDR3 sequence is 14 residues long. This CDR3 is CASSHTGRTGELFF. CDR3 bases: TGTGCCAGCAGTCATACAGGGCGCACCGGGGAGCTGTTTTTT.

The rearrangement uses TRBV6-5 and TRBJ1-2; D possibly corresponds to TRBD1 (6 bases). CDR1 and CDR2 from the germline V gene are MNHEY and SVGAGI. This CDR3 comprises 14 residues. Trimming stripped 2 bases from V and 6 bases from J, with 13 bases between. The CDR3 nucleotides read TGTGCCAGCAGTTACACAGGACAGTACAATGGCTACACCTTC. The encoded protein is CASSYTGQYNGYTF.